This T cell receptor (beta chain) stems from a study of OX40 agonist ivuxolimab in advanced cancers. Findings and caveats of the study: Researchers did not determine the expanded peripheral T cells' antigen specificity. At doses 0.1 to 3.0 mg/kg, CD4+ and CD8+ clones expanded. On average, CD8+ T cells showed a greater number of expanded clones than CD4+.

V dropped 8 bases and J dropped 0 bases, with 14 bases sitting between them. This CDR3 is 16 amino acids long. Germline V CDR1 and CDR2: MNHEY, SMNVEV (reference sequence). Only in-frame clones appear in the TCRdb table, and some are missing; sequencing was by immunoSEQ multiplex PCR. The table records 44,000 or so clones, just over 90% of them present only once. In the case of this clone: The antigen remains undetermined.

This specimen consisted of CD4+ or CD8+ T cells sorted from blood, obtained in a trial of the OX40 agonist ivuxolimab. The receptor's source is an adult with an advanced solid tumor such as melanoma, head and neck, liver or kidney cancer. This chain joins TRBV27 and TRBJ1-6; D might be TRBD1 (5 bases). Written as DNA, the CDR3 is TGTGCCAGCTCCGACGACAGCTCCTCCTATAATTCACCCCTCCACTTT. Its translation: CASSDDSSSYNSPLHF.